These 28 T cell receptor beta chains originate from one sample sequenced in a study of identical twins. In TCRdb, the 5' RACE reads were re-called with MiXCR into one record per CDR3 protein. The repertoire includes 1.5 million to 2 million distinct CDR3 sequences, more than 30% of them detected once, and 0.25% to 0.3% sits in the top ten. The sequenced sample consisted of cord blood. The origin of the receptors is a newborn girl in good health.

The rearrangement links TRBV7-8 to TRBJ2-3; possible D gene TRBD2, 6 bases. Trimming shortened V by 3 bases and J by 7 bases, and 11 bases separated the two germline ends. Germline-derived CDR1 and CDR2 are SGHVS and FQNEAQ. There are 13 residues in the CDR3. This chain's CDR3 is CASSFRRGYTQYF. For the CDR3, the DNA is TGTGCCAGCAGCTTTAGGAGGGGATATACGCAGTATTTT.

For the CDR3, the DNA is TGTGCCAGCAGCTTAGCAGGCGGGGGGGCCTTTGAGACCCAGTACTTC. Its translation is CASSLAGGGAFETQYF. The V gene is TRBV7-2, the J gene TRBJ2-5; 9 bases line up with TRBD2. This CDR3 contains 16 residues. The V segment lost 0 bases and the J segment 5 bases; nucleotides outside the gene matches: 7. The germline V gene has CDR1 SGHTA and CDR2 FQGNSA.

This clonotype showed up just a few times. V is TRBV21-1 and J is TRBJ1-1. TRBV21-1 is a pseudogene locus. The CDR3 length is 14 residues. The CDR3 nucleotides are TGTGCCAGCAGCAAAGCGCTACAGAACACTGAAGCTTTCTTT. This codes for CASSKALQNTEAFF.

The rearrangement uses TRBV19 and TRBJ2-3, with 8 bases aligning to TRBD2. V was pared by 6 bases and J by 2 bases, with 7 bases of the junction left unmatched. Germline values: CDR1 LNHDA, CDR2 SQIVND (reference sequence). This CDR3 is built from 15 residues. The CDR3 region has the DNA TGTGCCAGTAGCGGGGGGGATCTTCCCACAGATACGCAGTATTTT. Protein product: CASSGGDLPTDTQYF. The whole variable domain, filled in from reference TRBV19 and TRBJ2-3, reads DGGITQSPKYLFRKEGQNVTLSCEQNLNHDAMYWYRQDPGQGLRLIYYSQIVNDFQKGDIAEGYSVSREKKESFPLTVTSAQKNPTAFYLCASSGGDLPTDTQYFGPGTRLTVL.

The sample holds a few counts of this clonotype. The V and J genes are TRBV7-9 and TRBJ1-2; TRBD1 matches 7 bases. Germline CDR1 is SEHNR and CDR2 is FQNEAQ (reference sequence). The CDR3 covers 15 residues. The ends lost 0 bases at V and 5 bases at J; junction bases unmatched: 6. This CDR3 is CASSLARQGGYGYTF. CDR3 coding DNA: TGTGCCAGCAGCTTAGCGCGACAGGGCGGTTATGGCTACACCTTC.

This chain joins TRBV20-1 and TRBJ1-4; TRBD1 aligns across 8 bases. Trimming removed 6 bases from V and 6 bases from J; junction bases left unmatched: 3. CDR3 length: 12 residues. Germline V gene sequence: CDR1 DFQATT, CDR2 SNEGSKA (reference sequence). CDR3: CSAMTGDEKLFF. The CDR3, as DNA: TGCAGTGCCATGACAGGGGATGAAAAACTGTTTTTT.

The J gene is TRBJ1-2, the V gene TRBV20-1; 7 bases are a match to TRBD1. Germline V gene data show CDR1 as DFQATT and CDR2 as SNEGSKA (reference sequence). The CDR3 sequence is 13 residues long. V lost 7 bases to trimming and J lost 0 bases; unmatched junction nucleotides: 5. The CDR3: CSDSRGPNYGYTF. The CDR3 DNA is TGCAGTGACTCGAGGGGGCCTAACTATGGCTACACCTTC.

This clonotype was counted a few times. V is TRBV4-2 and J is TRBJ2-7, with D perhaps matching TRBD2 (6 bases). CDR1 and CDR2 (germline): LGHNA, YNFKEQ. This CDR3 has 16 residues. Trimming pared 0 bases from V and 4 bases from J, leaving 16 bases between. The CDR3 here is CASSQDIGSRAYEQYF. In DNA form, the CDR3 reads TGTGCCAGCAGCCAAGATATCGGGAGCCGGGCTTACGAGCAGTACTTC.

The rearrangement links TRBV3-1 to TRBJ2-5; TRBD2 matches 7 bases. Germline V gene sequence: CDR1 LGHDT, CDR2 YNNKEL (reference sequence). CDR3 length equals 16 residues. Germline trimming cut 4 bases from V and 11 bases from J; bases unmatched to any gene: 19. CDR3 region: CASSRQRGRSYNEQYF. The CDR3 DNA follows: TGTGCCAGCAGCCGCCAGCGGGGCCGCTCCTACAATGAGCAGTACTTC.

This clonotype has a handful of counts. The chain is built from TRBV3-1 and TRBJ2-7; possibly TRBD1 or TRBD2 for D (5 bases each). Germline loops: CDR1 LGHDT, CDR2 YNNKEL (reference sequence). The CDR3 length is 14 residues. Trimming shortened V by 4 bases and J by 0 bases, and 10 bases separated the two germline ends. The CDR3 loop reads CASSRGTVSYEQYF. The CDR3 DNA reads as TGTGCCAGCAGCCGAGGGACCGTCTCCTACGAGCAGTACTTC.

V gene TRBV3-1 combines with J gene TRBJ2-7, with unresolved D. The CDR3 totals 15 residues. Germline loops: CDR1 LGHDT, CDR2 YNNKEL (reference sequence). V dropped 5 bases and J dropped 0 bases, with 14 bases sitting between them. This CDR3 reads CASSSVAVNSYEQYF. The CDR3 DNA is TGTGCCAGCAGCTCTGTCGCGGTTAACTCCTACGAGCAGTACTTC.

This clonotype was found a few times. The chain employs TRBV4-2 and TRBJ1-2; TRBD1 might be the D (5 bases). The CDR3 is 14 amino acids. Trimming removed 1 base from V and 8 bases from J, with 14 bases in between. Germline loops: CDR1 LGHNA, CDR2 YNFKEQ. CDR3 sequence (DNA): TGTGCCAGCAGCCAAGGCAGGGACGAACGGGGCTACACCTTC. It encodes CASSQGRDERGYTF.

The V call is TRBV5-1, the J call TRBJ2-1; the match to TRBD2 covers 8 bases. The CDR3 loop spans 15 amino acids. Germline CDR1 reads SGHRS; CDR2 reads YFSETQ. V gave up 1 base and J gave up 9 bases; unmatched junction bases: 9. The chain's CDR3 is CASSLSWSGSTEQFF. The CDR3 DNA reads TGCGCCAGCAGCTTGAGTTGGAGCGGGAGCACTGAGCAGTTCTTC.

V is TRBV30 and J is TRBJ1-2; D call uncertain. V lost 3 bases and J lost 4, with 6 bases in between. Looked up from germline, CDR1 is GTSNPN and CDR2 is SVGIG (reference sequence). The CDR3 is 11 residues long. CDR3: CAWRESYGYTF. DNA for the CDR3: TGTGCCTGGAGGGAGAGCTATGGCTACACCTTC.

The chain couples TRBV12-3 or TRBV12-4 to TRBJ2-1; no clear D. This CDR3 is 13 amino acids long. The V and J ends lost 4 bases and 8 bases respectively, with 12 bases between them. The CDR3 is CASSWARSYEQFF. As DNA, the CDR3 is TGTGCCAGCAGTTGGGCTAGAAGTTATGAGCAGTTCTTC.

A remark on this clonotype: At one of its ends the junction is not consistent with the germline gene, which may arise from a read error. The genes are TRBV7-7 and TRBJ2-2; 10 positions match TRBD2. The CDR3 is 15 residues long. Per germline, CDR1 SSHAT and CDR2 FNYEAQ (reference sequence). The CDR3 DNA reads as TGTGCTAGCAGGCCTTCTAGCGGGAGTCCCGGGGAGCTGTTTTTT. Protein sequence: CASRPSSGSPGELFF.

The rearrangement links TRBV9 to TRBJ2-1, with D maybe TRBD2 (5 bases). Gene TRBJ2-7 matches the end of the DNA better, so the J call may be wrong. This CDR3 region has 20 residues. Germline V lookup: CDR1 SGDLS, CDR2 YYNGEE. The CDR3 region is CASSVDLGGSALVLYNEQYF. The CDR3 coding sequence is TGTGCCAGCAGCGTAGATCTCGGAGGTTCGGCCCTTGTACTTTACAATGAGCAGTACTTC.

The chain combines TRBV28 with TRBJ2-7, with TRBD1 as a possible D gene (6 bases). Germline loops: CDR1 MDHEN, CDR2 SYDVKM. The CDR3 has 13 residues. V was clipped by 3 bases and J by 6 bases, with 12 bases between them. The CDR3 nucleotides are TGTGCCAGCAGTTTTGGCCAGGGGACCGAGCAGTACTTC. Protein sequence: CASSFGQGTEQYF.

The chain joins TRBV6-6 to TRBJ1-2; no firm D call. V shed 2 bases and J shed 3 bases, with 19 bases lying between them. The CDR3 extends over 17 amino acids. Germline V gene sequence: CDR1 MNHNY, CDR2 SVGAGI (reference sequence). CDR3 coding DNA: TGTGCCAGCAGTTACCCGATGGGTGTTGATGGGGACTATGGCTACACCTTC. It specifies CASSYPMGVDGDYGYTF.

The chain has TRBV4-1 and TRBJ2-1; D perhaps matches TRBD1 (5 bases). The CDR3 consists of 17 residues. With 1 base removed from V and 3 bases from J, the gap between germline ends came to 16 bases. CDR1 is MGHRA and CDR2 is YSYEKL in the germline V gene. CDR3 sequence: CASSQVTLPGRYNEQFF. DNA of the CDR3: TGCGCCAGCAGCCAAGTTACCCTCCCAGGGCGCTACAATGAGCAGTTCTTC.

This clonotype was recorded a few times. This chain connects TRBV18 to TRBJ2-3; the D gene is possibly TRBD1 (6 bases). CDR3 length: 16 amino acids. Trimming pared 2 bases from V and 0 bases from J, leaving 12 bases between. Germline assignment: CDR1 KGHSH and CDR2 LQKENI. CDR3 sequence: CASSPGTTLSTDTQYF. DNA of the CDR3: TGTGCCAGCTCACCAGGGACAACTTTGAGCACAGATACGCAGTATTTT.

The chain recombines TRBV24-1 with TRBJ1-2, with D possibly TRBD1 on 5 matching bases. This CDR3 spans 15 amino acids. Germline values: CDR1 KGHDR, CDR2 SFDVKD. V was clipped by 4 bases and J by 4 bases, with 15 bases between them. The DNA of the CDR3 is TGTGCCACCAGTGACACACCGGACAACTTCTATGGCTACACCTTC. This gives the protein CATSDTPDNFYGYTF.

CDR3 nucleotides: TGTGCCAGCAGCCGAGGGACTAGCGGGGCGACAGATACGCAGTATTTT. Amino acid sequence: CASSRGTSGATDTQYF. The V and J genes are TRBV11-2 and TRBJ2-3; TRBD2 aligns across 13 bases. CDR1 and CDR2 (germline): SGHAT, FQNNGV. The V and J ends lost 5 bases and 3 bases, in that order; junction bases with no gene match: 5. This CDR3 has 16 residues.

V and J are TRBV29-1 and TRBJ2-7; possibly TRBD2 for D (5 bases). Germline V gives CDR1 SQVTM, CDR2 ANQGSEA. V shed 4 bases and J shed 7 bases, with 20 bases lying between them. The length of the CDR3 is 14 residues. CDR3 nucleotides: TGCAGCGTTGGGGGAGTCTTCCTTTACAATGAGCAGTACTTC. Its translation is CSVGGVFLYNEQYF.

The chain carries TRBV6-2 or TRBV6-3 and TRBJ1-2, with D possibly matching TRBD1 (5 bases). The length of the CDR3 is 12 residues. CDR1 is MNHEY, CDR2 SVGEGT, per germline. Trimming took 8 bases from V and 7 from J, leaving 14 bases between them. In nucleotides, the CDR3 is TGTGCCAGCGGCCGAGGGACGGGTGGCTACACCTTC. It is translated as CASGRGTGGYTF.

The chain carries TRBV12-3 or TRBV12-4 and TRBJ2-7; 12 nucleotides match TRBD2. This CDR3 spans 17 amino acids. Germline trimming cut 4 bases from V and 0 bases from J; bases unmatched to any gene: 7. CDR3 sequence reads: CASSSFPSGRVSYEQYF. The CDR3 DNA is TGTGCCAGCAGTTCCTTCCCTAGCGGGAGGGTCTCCTACGAGCAGTACTTC.

V gene TRBV15 combines with J gene TRBJ2-1; no firm D call. The CDR3 has 15 residues. The germline V gene has CDR1 LNHNV and CDR2 YYDKDF (reference sequence). V was clipped by 5 bases and J by 0 bases, with 11 bases between them. For the CDR3, the DNA is TGTGCCACCAGCCCGAGCTGGAGCTCCTACAATGAGCAGTTCTTC. It is translated as CATSPSWSSYNEQFF. Variable domain in full (rest from reference TRBV15 and TRBJ2-1): DAMVIQNPRYQVTQFGKPVTLSCSQTLNHNVMYWYQQKSSQAPKLLFHYYDKDFNNEADTPDNFQSRRPNTSFCFLDIRSPGLGDTAMYLCATSPSWSSYNEQFFGPGTRLTVL.

The CDR3 loop reads CASSLQGGTSGSNTQYF. CDR3 nucleotides: TGTGCCAGCAGCTTGCAGGGAGGGACTAGCGGGAGTAATACGCAGTATTTT. The rearrangement links TRBV7-2 to TRBJ2-3; TRBD2 aligns across 14 bases. J lost 7 bases, V lost 3 bases, and 9 bases had no gene match. Germline V CDR1 and CDR2: SGHTA, FQGNSA. The CDR3 has 17 amino acids.